The rows below give T cell receptor beta chains drawn from one sample of a study of blood T cells in healthy people across ages. Using its own MiXCR run on the 5' RACE reads, TCRdb lists one record per CDR3 protein. The table has 600,000 or so distinct CDR3 sequences, around 31% seen once. The sequenced sample consisted of blood. The receptors come from a woman at least 80 years old in good health. CDR3s leave out the opening cysteine and the closing phenylalanine or tryptophan. The order of the fields is V gene, clone size, J gene, D gene, CDR3 protein. The D gene is left open where the match is weak. The size entry is marked missing in some rows and otherwise reads once, few, many or a size class.

v_call: TRBV9; clone_size: many; j_call: TRBJ2-6; d_call: .; cdr3_aa: ASSVGGRDMTGANVLT
v_call: TRBV30; clone_size: few; j_call: TRBJ1-6; d_call: .; cdr3_aa: AWSQNSPLH
v_call: TRBV3-1; clone_size: many; j_call: TRBJ2-1; d_call: TRBD1; cdr3_aa: ASRQGPSNEQF
v_call: TRBV2; clone_size: few; j_call: TRBJ2-1; d_call: .; cdr3_aa: ASGRRQDSYNEQF
v_call: TRBV12-3/TRBV12-4; clone_size: many; j_call: TRBJ1-2; d_call: .; cdr3_aa: ASSLRGRINGYT
v_call: TRBV6-1; clone_size: few; j_call: TRBJ1-4; d_call: TRBD1; cdr3_aa: ASSPTGTGGADEKLF
v_call: TRBV20-1; clone_size: .; j_call: TRBJ2-5; d_call: TRBD2; cdr3_aa: SAHGTSEQETQY
v_call: TRBV20-1; clone_size: .; j_call: TRBJ2-4; d_call: .; cdr3_aa: SASPLSGKNIQY
v_call: TRBV7-2; clone_size: .; j_call: TRBJ2-7; d_call: .; cdr3_aa: ASSSSTGLY
v_call: TRBV6-1; clone_size: .; j_call: TRBJ2-5; d_call: TRBD2; cdr3_aa: ASSEGIAGDLETQY
v_call: TRBV7-6; clone_size: once; j_call: TRBJ2-2; d_call: .; cdr3_aa: ASSLIGTQNTGELF
v_call: TRBV29-1; clone_size: many; j_call: TRBJ2-6; d_call: TRBD1; cdr3_aa: SVSGQGRSGANVLT
v_call: TRBV29-1; clone_size: .; j_call: TRBJ1-1; d_call: TRBD1; cdr3_aa: SVETGQNTEAF
v_call: TRBV6-6; clone_size: many; j_call: TRBJ1-2; d_call: TRBD1; cdr3_aa: ASSYSAGTAYGYT
v_call: TRBV9; clone_size: many; j_call: TRBJ1-1; d_call: .; cdr3_aa: ASSPRRGELWEAF
v_call: TRBV11-2; clone_size: many; j_call: TRBJ1-2; d_call: TRBD1; cdr3_aa: ASSRTGGSDHGYT
v_call: TRBV4-1; clone_size: once; j_call: TRBJ1-2; d_call: .; cdr3_aa: ASSPGDGNYGYT
v_call: TRBV10-3; clone_size: .; j_call: TRBJ1-2; d_call: .; cdr3_aa: AISEDQGFYGYT
v_call: TRBV12-3/TRBV12-4; clone_size: many; j_call: TRBJ1-4; d_call: TRBD1; cdr3_aa: ASLGAGGNEKLF
v_call: TRBV7-9; clone_size: few; j_call: TRBJ1-1; d_call: TRBD1; cdr3_aa: ASSPRTGRRTEAF
v_call: TRBV20-1; clone_size: .; j_call: TRBJ2-1; d_call: TRBD2; cdr3_aa: SAIGASGSRRSYNEQF
v_call: TRBV6-2/TRBV6-3; clone_size: few; j_call: TRBJ2-7; d_call: .; cdr3_aa: ASSYGTEGSSYEQY
v_call: TRBV7-9; clone_size: many; j_call: TRBJ1-5; d_call: .; cdr3_aa: ASSLGNSNQPQH
v_call: TRBV7-9; clone_size: .; j_call: TRBJ2-3; d_call: TRBD1; cdr3_aa: ASSLVRLVGDRDTQY
v_call: TRBV5-1; clone_size: many; j_call: TRBJ2-3; d_call: TRBD1; cdr3_aa: ASSYQRDRVTDTQY
v_call: TRBV11-2; clone_size: many; j_call: TRBJ2-7; d_call: .; cdr3_aa: ASGAQVEQY